This TCR beta chain stems from a study of response to subunit inactivated influenza vaccine. TCRdb itself ran the RT-PCR reads through MiXCR, one entry per CDR3 protein. The sample shows some 570,000 distinct CDR3 sequences, around 10% of them seen only once. The data were also submitted as part of a second study, on T cells expressing NK-cell markers. That source notes: Scientists made TCR beta cDNA using 5'RACE template switching with UMIs. HCMV seropositivity marked most of the eight sequenced donors; one was seronegative.

This receptor was identified in a man between 50 and 59 years old who received an inactivated influenza vaccine. The source was PBMCs from blood, collected on the day of vaccination.

CDR3 nucleotides: TGTGCCAGCAGTTTACAGGAACAGCTTTTGACCCAGTACTTC. Translated, it gives CASSLQEQLLTQYF. V usage is TRBV28 and J usage is TRBJ2-5, with D unresolved. The CDR3 consists of 14 residues. Trimming took off 2 bases at V and 7 bases at J, with 14 bases between the two ends. Germline values: CDR1 MDHEN, CDR2 SYDVKM.